This TCR beta chain was sequenced during a study of blood T cells in healthy people across ages. For the second PCR, which ran for 7 to 11 cycles, a sample-barcoded 5' primer and a J-beta primer mix were used. TCRdb passed the 5' RACE reads through MiXCR, listing each CDR3 protein once. The table shows 650,000 to 700,000 distinct CDR3 sequences, with over 40% occurring only once. Samples each had at least 6 micrograms of total RNA extracted. V was clipped by 4 bases and J by 0 bases, with 16 bases between them. The CDR3 extends over 17 amino acids. Germline-derived CDR1 and CDR2 are MGHDK and SYGVNS. Remarks on this clonotype: Its antigen is currently unknown.

Notes on the study in general: As naive T cell percentage varied, TCR beta diversity correlated strongly with it. It was the long-lived donors that had more naive CD4+ cells and higher diversity than aged donors. The donors' CMV status was not determined, possibly confounding changes in expanded clonotypes.

The sequencing sample was made of blood. The TCR comes from an elderly woman in good health. The chain links TRBV25-1 to TRBJ1-3; D is undetermined. The chain's CDR3 is CASSGIVGWSSGNTIYF. CDR3 DNA sequence: TGTGCCAGCAGTGGTATAGTGGGGTGGAGCTCTGGAAACACCATATATTTT. Full variable domain (remainder filled in from reference TRBV25-1 and TRBJ1-3): EADIYQTPRYLVIGTGKKITLECSQTMGHDKMYWYQQDPGMELHLIHYSYGVNSTEKGDLSSESTVSRIRTEHFPLTLESARPSHTSQYLCASSGIVGWSSGNTIYFGEGSWLTVV.